This T cell receptor beta chain was obtained from a study of vaccination and CD4 T cells after COVID-19. The wider study: Post-vaccine sampling followed dose two by a median about 70 days (range 14 to 241). Notes on the study in general: Within the convalescent patients, spike mono-reactivity was found in 304 of 307 vaccine-specific clones.

Treatment denoted: roughly 10-day PBMC culture with coronavirus spike peptide pools or control peptides (ViraFEST assay). Culture of 2 million to 2.5 million PBMCs per well took place with about 9.1 IU/ml IL-2 and roughly 9.8 ug/ml peptide pools. The germline CDR1 and CDR2 sequences are MNHEY and SVGEGT. The V and J ends lost 4 bases and 1 base, in that order; junction bases with no gene match: 5. This CDR3 comprises 16 residues. Scientists ran DNA taken from cultured CD4+ T cells through the Oncomine TCR Beta short-read assay for sequencing. Someone extracted genomic DNA from cultured CD4+ T cells. Each CDR3 protein gets one entry after TCRdb re-called the PCR reads with MiXCR. Of about 25,000 distinct CDR3 sequences in the sample, about 64% were seen once. As concerns this clonotype: The antigen is not known.

V usage is TRBV6-2 or TRBV6-3 and J usage is TRBJ1-1; 11 nucleotides line up with TRBD1. This material consisted of CD4+ T cells from blood, cultured in vitro, taken after SARS-CoV-2 vaccination. The receptor's source is a human donor who received a COVID-19 vaccine. CDR3 DNA sequence: TGTGCCAGCAGTTCTGGACAGGGGGCAGGGAACACTGAAGCTTTCTTT. Protein product: CASSSGQGAGNTEAFF.